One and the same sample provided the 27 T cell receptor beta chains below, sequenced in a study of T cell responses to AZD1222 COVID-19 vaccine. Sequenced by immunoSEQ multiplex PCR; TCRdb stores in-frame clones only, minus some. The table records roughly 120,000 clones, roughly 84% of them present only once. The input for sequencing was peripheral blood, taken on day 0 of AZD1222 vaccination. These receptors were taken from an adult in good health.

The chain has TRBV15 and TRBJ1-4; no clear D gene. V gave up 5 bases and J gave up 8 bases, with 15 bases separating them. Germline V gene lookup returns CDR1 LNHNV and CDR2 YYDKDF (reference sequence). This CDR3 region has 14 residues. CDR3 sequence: CATSGLLKGEKLFF. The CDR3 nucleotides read TGTGCCACCAGCGGCCTCCTAAAAGGGGAAAAACTGTTTTTT.

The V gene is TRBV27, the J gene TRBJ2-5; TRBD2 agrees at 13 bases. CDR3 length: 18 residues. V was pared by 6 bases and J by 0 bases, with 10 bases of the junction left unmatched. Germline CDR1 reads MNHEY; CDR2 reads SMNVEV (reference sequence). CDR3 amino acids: CASRPGTSGAWYQETQYF. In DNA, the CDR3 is TGTGCCAGCAGACCCGGGACTAGCGGGGCTTGGTACCAAGAGACCCAGTACTTC.

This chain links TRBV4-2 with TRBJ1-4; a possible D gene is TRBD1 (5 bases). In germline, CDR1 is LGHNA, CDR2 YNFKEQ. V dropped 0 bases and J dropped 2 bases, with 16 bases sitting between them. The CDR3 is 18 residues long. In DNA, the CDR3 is TGTGCCAGCAGCCAAGATTTGAGGGACCTGGTGACTAATGAAAAACTGTTTTTT. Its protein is CASSQDLRDLVTNEKLFF.

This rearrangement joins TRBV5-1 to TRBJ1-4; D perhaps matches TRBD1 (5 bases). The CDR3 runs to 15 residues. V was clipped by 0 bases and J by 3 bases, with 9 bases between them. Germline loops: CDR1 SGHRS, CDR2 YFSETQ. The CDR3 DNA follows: TGCGCCAGCAGCTTGGCCGCAGGGTCTAATGAAAAACTGTTTTTT. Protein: CASSLAAGSNEKLFF.

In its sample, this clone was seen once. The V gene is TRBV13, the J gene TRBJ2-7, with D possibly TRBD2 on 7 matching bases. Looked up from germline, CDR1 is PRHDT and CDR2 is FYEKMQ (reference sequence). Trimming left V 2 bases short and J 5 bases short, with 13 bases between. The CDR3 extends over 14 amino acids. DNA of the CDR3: TGTGCCAGCAGCTTAAGGGGGGGCACCCACGAGCAGTACTTC. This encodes CASSLRGGTHEQYF.

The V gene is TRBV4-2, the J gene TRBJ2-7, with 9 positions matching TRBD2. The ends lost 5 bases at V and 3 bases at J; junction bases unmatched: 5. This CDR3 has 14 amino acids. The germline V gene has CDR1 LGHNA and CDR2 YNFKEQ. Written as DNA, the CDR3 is TGTGCCAGCAGCGGCCTAGCGGGGAACTACGAGCAGTACTTC. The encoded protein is CASSGLAGNYEQYF.

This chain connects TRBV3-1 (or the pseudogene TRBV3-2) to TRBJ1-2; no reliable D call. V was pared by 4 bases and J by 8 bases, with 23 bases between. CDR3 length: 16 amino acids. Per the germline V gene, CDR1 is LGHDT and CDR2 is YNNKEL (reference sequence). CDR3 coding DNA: TGTGCCAGCAGCCTCCTCCAGCGACACCCCGCGGGAGGCTACACCTTC. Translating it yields CASSLLQRHPAGGYTF.

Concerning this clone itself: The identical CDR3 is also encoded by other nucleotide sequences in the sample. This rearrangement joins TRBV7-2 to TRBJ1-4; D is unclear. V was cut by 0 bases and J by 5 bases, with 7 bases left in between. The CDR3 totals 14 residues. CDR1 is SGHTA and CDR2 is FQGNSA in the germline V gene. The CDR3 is CASSLASGNEKLFF. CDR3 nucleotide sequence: TGTGCCAGCAGCTTAGCATCGGGCAATGAAAAACTGTTTTTT.

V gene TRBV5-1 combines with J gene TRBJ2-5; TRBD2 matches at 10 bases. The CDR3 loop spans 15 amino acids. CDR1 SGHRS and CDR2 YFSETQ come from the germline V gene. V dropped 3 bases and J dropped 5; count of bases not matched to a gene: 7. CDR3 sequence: CASSSLAGGYETQYF. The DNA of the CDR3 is TGCGCCAGCAGCTCCTTAGCGGGGGGCTATGAGACCCAGTACTTC.

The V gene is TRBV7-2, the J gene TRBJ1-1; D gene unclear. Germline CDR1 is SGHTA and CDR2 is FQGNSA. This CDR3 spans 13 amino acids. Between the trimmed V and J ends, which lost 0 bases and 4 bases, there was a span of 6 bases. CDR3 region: CASSLAPGTEAFF. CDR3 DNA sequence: TGTGCCAGCAGCTTAGCTCCCGGCACTGAAGCTTTCTTT.

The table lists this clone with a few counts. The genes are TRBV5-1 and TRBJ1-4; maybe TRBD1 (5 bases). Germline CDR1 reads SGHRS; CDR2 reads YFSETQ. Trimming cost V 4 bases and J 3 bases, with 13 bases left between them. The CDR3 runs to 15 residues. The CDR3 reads CASSLLRGPNEKLFF. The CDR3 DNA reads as TGCGCCAGCAGCCTCCTGAGGGGACCTAATGAAAAACTGTTTTTT.

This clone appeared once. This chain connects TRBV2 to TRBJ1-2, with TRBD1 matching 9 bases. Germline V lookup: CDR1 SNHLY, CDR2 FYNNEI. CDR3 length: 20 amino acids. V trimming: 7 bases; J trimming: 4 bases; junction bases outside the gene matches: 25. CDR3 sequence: CASKGGFGTGSPEGTYGYTF. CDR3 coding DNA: TGTGCCAGCAAGGGGGGGTTCGGGACAGGGAGCCCGGAGGGTACCTATGGCTACACCTTC.

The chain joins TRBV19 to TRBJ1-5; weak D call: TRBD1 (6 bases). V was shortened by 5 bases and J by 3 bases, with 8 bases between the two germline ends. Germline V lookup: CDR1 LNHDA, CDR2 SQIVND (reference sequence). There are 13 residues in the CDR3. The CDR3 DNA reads TGTGCCAGTAGTGGGGGCCTCAATCAGCCCCAGCATTTT. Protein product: CASSGGLNQPQHF. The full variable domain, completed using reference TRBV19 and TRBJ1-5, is DGGITQSPKYLFRKEGQNVTLSCEQNLNHDAMYWYRQDPGQGLRLIYYSQIVNDFQKGDIAEGYSVSREKKESFPLTVTSAQKNPTAFYLCASSGGLNQPQHFGDGTRLSIL.

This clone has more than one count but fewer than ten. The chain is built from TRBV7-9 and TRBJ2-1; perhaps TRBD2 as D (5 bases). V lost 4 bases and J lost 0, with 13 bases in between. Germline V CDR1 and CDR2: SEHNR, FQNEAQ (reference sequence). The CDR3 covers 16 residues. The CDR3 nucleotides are TGTGCCAGCAGCTCCGTCGGAGCGGACTCCTACAATGAGCAGTTCTTC. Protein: CASSSVGADSYNEQFF. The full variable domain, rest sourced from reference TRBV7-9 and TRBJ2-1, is DTGVSQNPRHKITKRGQNVTFRCDPISEHNRLYWYRQTLGQGPEFLTYFQNEAQLEKSRLLSDRFSAERPKGSFSTLEIQRTEQGDSAMYLCASSSVGADSYNEQFFGPGTRLTVL.

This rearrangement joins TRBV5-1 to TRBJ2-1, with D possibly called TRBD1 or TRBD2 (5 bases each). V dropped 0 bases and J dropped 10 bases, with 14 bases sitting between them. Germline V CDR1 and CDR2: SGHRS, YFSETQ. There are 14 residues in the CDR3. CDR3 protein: CASSLVVEGPEQFF. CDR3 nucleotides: TGCGCCAGCAGCTTGGTGGTAGAGGGGCCAGAGCAGTTCTTC.

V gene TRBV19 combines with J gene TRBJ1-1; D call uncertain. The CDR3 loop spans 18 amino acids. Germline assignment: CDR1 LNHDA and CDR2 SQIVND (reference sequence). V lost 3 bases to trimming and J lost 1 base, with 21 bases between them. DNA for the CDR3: TGTGCCAGTAGTATGATCCGGGTAGAGGCCGGCCCGAACACTGAAGCTTTCTTT. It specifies CASSMIRVEAGPNTEAFF. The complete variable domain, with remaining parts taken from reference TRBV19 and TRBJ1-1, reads DGGITQSPKYLFRKEGQNVTLSCEQNLNHDAMYWYRQDPGQGLRLIYYSQIVNDFQKGDIAEGYSVSREKKESFPLTVTSAQKNPTAFYLCASSMIRVEAGPNTEAFFGQGTRLTVV.

The CDR3 DNA sequence: TGTGCCAGCAGCTCACCGGGACAGTTCTCCAATGAGCAGTTCTTC. Its protein product is CASSSPGQFSNEQFF. The genes are TRBV7-9 and TRBJ2-1, with 7 bases that match TRBD1. The CDR3 is 15 residues long. V lost 4 bases, J lost 6 bases, and 9 bases stayed unmatched. Germline loops: CDR1 SEHNR, CDR2 FQNEAQ (reference sequence).

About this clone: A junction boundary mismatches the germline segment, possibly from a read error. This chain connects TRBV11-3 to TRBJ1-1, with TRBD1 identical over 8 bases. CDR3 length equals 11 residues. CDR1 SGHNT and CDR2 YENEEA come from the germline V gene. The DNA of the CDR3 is TGTGCCAGCAGCAACAGACAGGGGAGTGTCTTT. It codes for CASSNRQGSVF.

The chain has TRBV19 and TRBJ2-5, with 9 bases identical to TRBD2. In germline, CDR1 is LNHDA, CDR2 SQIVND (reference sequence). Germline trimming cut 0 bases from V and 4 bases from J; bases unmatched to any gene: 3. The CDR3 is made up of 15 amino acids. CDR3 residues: CASSIESRGGETQYF. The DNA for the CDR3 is TGTGCCAGTAGTATAGAATCGCGGGGGGGAGAGACCCAGTACTTC.

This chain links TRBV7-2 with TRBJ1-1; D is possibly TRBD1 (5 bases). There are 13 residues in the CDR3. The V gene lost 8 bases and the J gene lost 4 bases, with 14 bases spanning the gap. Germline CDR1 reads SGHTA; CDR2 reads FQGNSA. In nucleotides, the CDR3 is TGTGCCAGCGGGGTGCTAAGGGGCACTGAAGCTTTCTTT. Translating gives CASGVLRGTEAFF.

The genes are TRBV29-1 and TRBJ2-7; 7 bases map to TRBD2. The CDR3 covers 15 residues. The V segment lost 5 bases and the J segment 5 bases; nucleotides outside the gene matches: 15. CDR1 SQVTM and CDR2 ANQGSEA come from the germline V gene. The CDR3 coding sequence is TGCAGCGTTTGGGCGGGGGTATCTTCTTGGGACGAGCAGTACTTC. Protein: CSVWAGVSSWDEQYF.

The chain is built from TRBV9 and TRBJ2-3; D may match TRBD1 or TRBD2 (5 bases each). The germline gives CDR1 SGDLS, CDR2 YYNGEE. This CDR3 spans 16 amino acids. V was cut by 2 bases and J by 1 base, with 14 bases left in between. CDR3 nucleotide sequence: TGTGCCAGCAGCGTTACCGGGACCTACGGCACAGATACGCAGTATTTT. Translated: CASSVTGTYGTDTQYF.

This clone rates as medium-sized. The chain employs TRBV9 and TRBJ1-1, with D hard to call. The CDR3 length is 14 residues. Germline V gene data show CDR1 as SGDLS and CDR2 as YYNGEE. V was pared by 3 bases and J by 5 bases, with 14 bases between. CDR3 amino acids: CASSDEGVGTEAFF. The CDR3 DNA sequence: TGTGCCAGCAGCGATGAGGGAGTTGGGACTGAAGCTTTCTTT.

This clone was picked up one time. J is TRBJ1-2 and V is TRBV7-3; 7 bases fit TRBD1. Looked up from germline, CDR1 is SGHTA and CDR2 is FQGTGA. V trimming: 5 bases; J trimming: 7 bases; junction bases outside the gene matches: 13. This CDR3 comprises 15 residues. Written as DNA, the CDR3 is TGTGCCAGCAGCCCTTCTCAATACAGGGGTGCTGGCTACACCTTC. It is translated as CASSPSQYRGAGYTF.

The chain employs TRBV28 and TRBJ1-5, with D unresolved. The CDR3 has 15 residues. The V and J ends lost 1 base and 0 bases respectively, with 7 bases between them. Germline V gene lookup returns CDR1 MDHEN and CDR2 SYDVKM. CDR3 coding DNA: TGTGCCAGCAGTTTATTCCCATTTAGCAATCAGCCCCAGCATTTT. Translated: CASSLFPFSNQPQHF.

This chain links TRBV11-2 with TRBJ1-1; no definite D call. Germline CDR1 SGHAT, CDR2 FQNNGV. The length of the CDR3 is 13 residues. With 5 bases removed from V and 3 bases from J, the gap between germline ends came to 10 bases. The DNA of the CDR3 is TGTGCCAGCAGCCTAACCCAATACACTGAAGCTTTCTTT. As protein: CASSLTQYTEAFF.

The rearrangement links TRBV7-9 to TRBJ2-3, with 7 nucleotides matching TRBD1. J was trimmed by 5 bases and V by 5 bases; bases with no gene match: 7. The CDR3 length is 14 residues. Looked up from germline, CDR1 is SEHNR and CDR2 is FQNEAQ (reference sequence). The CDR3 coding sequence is TGTGCCAGCAGCAACGACAGGGATGAAGATACGCAGTATTTT. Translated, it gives CASSNDRDEDTQYF.